The rows below give T cell receptor beta chains drawn from one sample of a study of identical twins. TCRdb reprocessed the 5' RACE reads via MiXCR and lists one record per CDR3 protein. The table shows a few hundred thousand distinct CDR3 sequences, with 7.5% to 9.5% occurring only once. These data were likewise used in another study, on yellow fever vaccine responses in identical twins.

Source material: CD8+ T cells sorted from blood. Every receptor here comes from a woman aged 18-30 years in good health. CDR3s include the opening cysteine and the closing phenylalanine or tryptophan. A D gene is named only where the DNA matches it firmly. The size field is filled for only some rows; it gives once, few, many or a size class.

D gene: -; clone size: -; J gene: TRBJ2-1; V gene: TRBV15; CDR3 DNA: TGTGCCACCAGCAGAGTTTACCGGGACTGGGTCTACAATGAGCAGTTCTTC; CDR3 protein: CATSRVYRDWVYNEQFF
D gene: TRBD2; clone size: -; J gene: TRBJ2-1; V gene: TRBV6-4; CDR3 DNA: TGTGCCAGCAGTGAACTAGCGGGATCTTACGATGAGCAGTTCTTC; CDR3 protein: CASSELAGSYDEQFF
D gene: -; clone size: few; J gene: TRBJ2-7; V gene: TRBV5-6; CDR3 DNA: TGTGCCAGCAGCTTGGTTGATCCCCACGAGCAGTACTTC; CDR3 protein: CASSLVDPHEQYF
D gene: -; clone size: once; J gene: TRBJ1-2; V gene: TRBV15; CDR3 DNA: TGTGCCACCAGCAGAGAGTCTGACTCTAACTATGGCTACACCTTC; CDR3 protein: CATSRESDSNYGYTF
D gene: -; clone size: -; J gene: TRBJ2-5; V gene: TRBV12-3/TRBV12-4; CDR3 DNA: TGTGCCAGCAGTTTTTGGCCTACACAAGAGACCCAGTACTTC; CDR3 protein: CASSFWPTQETQYF
D gene: -; clone size: many; J gene: TRBJ2-1; V gene: TRBV2; CDR3 DNA: TGTGCCAGCAGTGAAAAGGCCCAGGGCCCCTACAATGAGCAGTTCTTC; CDR3 protein: CASSEKAQGPYNEQFF
D gene: TRBD2; clone size: few; J gene: TRBJ2-1; V gene: TRBV11-2; CDR3 DNA: TGTGCCAGCAGATATACAGTAGCGGGAGGGAGCTACAATGAGCAGTTCTTC; CDR3 protein: CASRYTVAGGSYNEQFF
D gene: -; clone size: many; J gene: TRBJ1-5; V gene: TRBV28; CDR3 DNA: TGTGCCAGCATCCAAAGAACGGGAGGTGTATGGCGCCAGCATTTT; CDR3 protein: CASIQRTGGVWRQHF
D gene: -; clone size: -; J gene: TRBJ2-1; V gene: TRBV7-2; CDR3 DNA: TGTGCCAGCAGCTTAGAACAGATCCACAATGAGCAGTTCTTC; CDR3 protein: CASSLEQIHNEQFF
D gene: TRBD1; clone size: few; J gene: TRBJ1-2; V gene: TRBV10-3; CDR3 DNA: TGTGCCATCAGTGAGTCGGACAGGGCCGACACCTTC; CDR3 protein: CAISESDRADTF
D gene: -; clone size: many; J gene: TRBJ2-2; V gene: TRBV12-3/TRBV12-4; CDR3 DNA: TGTGCCAGCGTCCTGGATGAGGCGGGGAACACCGGGGAGCTGTTTTTT; CDR3 protein: CASVLDEAGNTGELFF
D gene: TRBD1; clone size: -; J gene: TRBJ2-2; V gene: TRBV7-9; CDR3 DNA: TGTGCCAGCAGATACCCGGGACAGGGGGCAATCGGGGAGCTGTTTTTT; CDR3 protein: CASRYPGQGAIGELFF
D gene: TRBD1; clone size: many; J gene: TRBJ2-3; V gene: TRBV7-8; CDR3 DNA: TGTGCCAGCAGCTTTACAGGGGGCCTAGATACGCAGTATTTT; CDR3 protein: CASSFTGGLDTQYF
D gene: -; clone size: many; J gene: TRBJ1-5; V gene: TRBV16; CDR3 DNA: TGTGCCAGCAGCCAAGGGGGCTTCGATCAGCCCCAGCATTTT; CDR3 protein: CASSQGGFDQPQHF
D gene: -; clone size: few; J gene: TRBJ2-5; V gene: TRBV29-1; CDR3 DNA: TGCAGCGTTGTGGCTAGGACCCCGAGAGAGACCCAGTACTTC; CDR3 protein: CSVVARTPRETQYF
D gene: -; clone size: many; J gene: TRBJ2-7; V gene: TRBV28; CDR3 DNA: TGTGCCAGCGCAGGACAGATGACCTACGAGCAGTACTTC; CDR3 protein: CASAGQMTYEQYF
D gene: -; clone size: once; J gene: TRBJ2-3; V gene: TRBV10-3; CDR3 DNA: TGTGCCATCAGCCCCACAGGGGATACGCAGTATTTT; CDR3 protein: CAISPTGDTQYF
D gene: -; clone size: few; J gene: TRBJ2-5; V gene: TRBV11-2; CDR3 DNA: TGTGCCAGCACAGGCAGGATGGAGACCCAGTACTTC; CDR3 protein: CASTGRMETQYF
D gene: TRBD1; clone size: -; J gene: TRBJ2-7; V gene: TRBV11-2; CDR3 DNA: TGTGCCAGCAGCTGGGGGACAGTCTCCTACGAGCAGTACTTC; CDR3 protein: CASSWGTVSYEQYF
D gene: TRBD1; clone size: many; J gene: TRBJ2-7; V gene: TRBV7-9; CDR3 DNA: TGTGCCAGCAGCCCACCGGGACAGGGCCACGAGCAGTACTTC; CDR3 protein: CASSPPGQGHEQYF
D gene: TRBD2; clone size: many; J gene: TRBJ2-5; V gene: TRBV7-7; CDR3 DNA: TGTGCTAGCAGCCAACGAGTAGCGGGCAACCAAGAGACCCAGTACTTC; CDR3 protein: CASSQRVAGNQETQYF
D gene: TRBD2; clone size: -; J gene: TRBJ2-1; V gene: TRBV15; CDR3 DNA: TGTGCCACCAGCTTGAAGACTAGCGGGAAATTTGAGCAGTTCTTC; CDR3 protein: CATSLKTSGKFEQFF
D gene: TRBD1; clone size: -; J gene: TRBJ2-7; V gene: TRBV20-1; CDR3 DNA: TGCAGCGCGTTCCGGGACAGGGGGCCCTACGAGCAGTACTTC; CDR3 protein: CSAFRDRGPYEQYF
D gene: TRBD2; clone size: many; J gene: TRBJ2-5; V gene: TRBV7-9; CDR3 DNA: TGTGCCAGCAGCACCCTAGCGGGAGGTTTCCAAGAGACCCAGTACTTC; CDR3 protein: CASSTLAGGFQETQYF
D gene: -; clone size: few; J gene: TRBJ2-3; V gene: TRBV7-9; CDR3 DNA: TGTGCCAGCAGAGTCCCCGGAGGGCCGGGCGCAGATACGCAGTATTTT; CDR3 protein: CASRVPGGPGADTQYF
D gene: -; clone size: few; J gene: TRBJ2-7; V gene: TRBV6-1; CDR3 DNA: TGTGCCAGCACCATTATAGGAGGGATTTACGAGCAGTACTTC; CDR3 protein: CASTIIGGIYEQYF
D gene: -; clone size: -; J gene: TRBJ2-2; V gene: TRBV7-9; CDR3 DNA: TGTGCCAGCAGCGAAACAGGGACCACCACCGGGGAGCTGTTTTTT; CDR3 protein: CASSETGTTTGELFF
D gene: -; clone size: -; J gene: TRBJ2-1; V gene: TRBV2; CDR3 DNA: TGTGCCAGCAGTGAACAGGTAGTAGCGGATTACAATGAGCAGTTCTTC; CDR3 protein: CASSEQVVADYNEQFF
D gene: -; clone size: few; J gene: TRBJ2-1; V gene: TRBV4-3; CDR3 DNA: TGCGCCAGCAGCCAAGATTTGGAGGGAGGCCTTTACAATGAGCAGTTCTTC; CDR3 protein: CASSQDLEGGLYNEQFF
D gene: TRBD1; clone size: many; J gene: TRBJ2-5; V gene: TRBV24-1; CDR3 DNA: TGTGCCACCGAAGAGGGGACAGGATTCCCTGGGGTGACCCAGTACTTC; CDR3 protein: CATEEGTGFPGVTQYF
D gene: -; clone size: many; J gene: TRBJ2-1; V gene: TRBV29-1; CDR3 DNA: TGCAGCGTTGTAGGAGGGCTTAGCAATGAGCAGTTCTTC; CDR3 protein: CSVVGGLSNEQFF
D gene: TRBD2; clone size: few; J gene: TRBJ2-1; V gene: TRBV7-9; CDR3 DNA: TGTGCCAGCAGGAACCCCGGGGGGGCGTACAATGAGCAGTTCTTC; CDR3 protein: CASRNPGGAYNEQFF
D gene: TRBD1; clone size: few; J gene: TRBJ2-5; V gene: TRBV5-1; CDR3 DNA: TGCGCCAGCAGCTTTCGGACAGGGCGCCAAGAGACCCAGTACTTC; CDR3 protein: CASSFRTGRQETQYF
D gene: -; clone size: few; J gene: TRBJ2-2; V gene: TRBV9; CDR3 DNA: TGTGCCAGCAGCGGTGGCGGGTCACCGGAACCGAACACCGGGGAGCTGTTTTTT; CDR3 protein: CASSGGGSPEPNTGELFF
D gene: -; clone size: -; J gene: TRBJ2-6; V gene: TRBV3-1; CDR3 DNA: TGTGCCAGCAGCCAGCCGTTCTCTGGGGCTGGGGCCAACGTCCTGACTTTC; CDR3 protein: CASSQPFSGAGANVLTF
D gene: -; clone size: few; J gene: TRBJ2-2; V gene: TRBV27; CDR3 DNA: TGTGCCAGCAGGGCGTGGGGGGCGGACACCGGGGAGCTGTTTTTT; CDR3 protein: CASRAWGADTGELFF
D gene: TRBD2; clone size: many; J gene: TRBJ2-7; V gene: TRBV29-1; CDR3 DNA: TGCAGCGTTGCTAGCGGGCTTAGCTCCTACGAGCAGTACTTC; CDR3 protein: CSVASGLSSYEQYF
D gene: -; clone size: few; J gene: TRBJ2-3; V gene: TRBV5-1; CDR3 DNA: TGCGCCAGCAGCTTTTTTGGGGTTGAGGATATTGATACGCAGTATTTT; CDR3 protein: CASSFFGVEDIDTQYF
D gene: -; clone size: -; J gene: TRBJ2-2; V gene: TRBV29-1; CDR3 DNA: TGCAGCGCTGAGGGTACCGGGGAGCTGTTTTTT; CDR3 protein: CSAEGTGELFF
D gene: -; clone size: few; J gene: TRBJ2-1; V gene: TRBV5-1; CDR3 DNA: TGCGCCAGCAGCCCGATCGGCAATGAGCAGTTCTTC; CDR3 protein: CASSPIGNEQFF